This T cell receptor (beta chain) was documented in a study of T cells in Graves' hyperthyroidism and ophthalmopathy (dated by TCRdb to the late 2010s). Background for the entire study: Peripheral blood was sampled at the time of initial diagnosis, prior to any treatment. Once sampling was done, hyperthyroidism patients were given methimazole at a starting dose of 30 mg daily, whereas ophthalmopathy patients were given high-dose intravenous methylprednisolone. The paper reports TCR Vbeta CDR3 sequencing of more than 120 peripheral blood samples: some 41 ophthalmopathy, roughly 74 hyperthyroidism and 17 progressor patients. Whether ophthalmopathy could be predicted prospectively was tested in an independent validation cohort made up of 18 to 20 hyperthyroidism patients plus 17 patients who later progressed to ophthalmopathy. The study also compared thyroid tissue and blood T-cell repertoires from over 5 Graves' hyperthyroidism patients. To identify TCR V-J signatures that set the groups apart, the researchers used a discovery cohort of 95 to 100 patients, made up of 40 to 45 with Graves' ophthalmopathy and approximately 57 with stable Graves' hyperthyroidism. The 100 discovery patients were randomly divided into training and test sets at a 7:3 ratio.

The paper's findings and limits, for the study overall: No statistical method was used to set the sample size in advance, and investigators knew the group allocation. In cross-validation, a model built on a 13 V-J signature told ophthalmopathy apart from stable hyperthyroidism with 85% to 90% sensitivity and about 81% specificity, and in testing the same model reached 80%/75%. Most expanded thyroid clonotypes (frequency above 0.001) were also found in blood, which suggests that blood repertoires may mirror thyroid immune responses. In validation, the model predicted progression to ophthalmopathy a median of approximately 6.3 months before onset, with approximately 70% sensitivity and 72.22% specificity.

A patient counted as having stable Graves' hyperthyroidism if no progression to ophthalmopathy occurred over 18 months of follow-up. Hyperthyroidism patients were newly diagnosed, had a disease duration of under 2 months, and were aged 18 to 65 years. The study excluded patients with uncontrolled infections, other autoimmune diseases, pregnancy or lactation. Diagnoses were established on the basis of clinical symptoms, serum thyroxine and TRAb, thyroid ultrasound, and orbital computed tomography. PBMCs were separated from roughly 10 ml of fresh peripheral blood using Ficoll-Paque density gradient centrifugation. Total RNA was extracted using Trizol reagent, and RNA quality was assessed on an Agilent 2100 Bioanalyzer. The TCR beta CDR3 regions were amplified from RNA transcripts. The TCR CDR3 was subjected to a first round of RT-PCR using the HTBI primer set and the Qiagen OneStep RT-PCR kit. Libraries were constructed in a second round of multiplex PCR, after which size selection and purification were performed. Sequencing of the libraries was done on an Illumina HiSeq2000 using paired-end 100 bp reads. The authors' pipeline ran thus. Raw data were processed with SOAPnuke, discarding reads with adapters, uncalled bases, mean Phred below 15, or no exact constant-primer or identifier match. COPE v1.2.5 was used to merge high-quality paired reads, and clonotypes were defined as unique nucleotide sequences. MiTCR v1.1 was used to align the clonotypes against IMGT TRBV, TRBD and TRBJ reference segments. Only V-J combinations with frequency above 0.0001, covering 98% to 99.2% of repertoires, were analysed. The TCS score was defined as the ratio of F50 (clonal expansion) to E x V (chaos), calculated using BLOSUM62-based TCRdist between CDR3 peptides within each V-J. Welch's t-statistics and random forest reduced around 510 V-J features to some 14, which were used in a naive Bayes classifier (R e1071). Using fastp at Q25 and MiXCR, TCRdb reprocessed the public reads and kept productive beta chains. Merged by CDR3 protein, the rows form single entries marked with the most common genes and DNA. TCRdb's processing, not the authors' own work, is the source of the V and J calls. The sample has 500,000 to 550,000 distinct CDR3 sequences on record, around 20% of them singletons. More than 20% of the sample is held by the ten biggest clonotypes.

The CDR3 numbers 17 residues from cysteine through phenylalanine. Just CDR3 DNA is preserved here, 51 bases in frame from base 1. The germline V gene supplies CDR1 LGHNA and CDR2 YNFKEQ. The junction shows trimming of 0 bases on V and 0 bases on J, plus 12 bases between the germline ends. To note about this clonotype: Which antigen it targets is not known. No quality values exist for individual bases; no much larger clone is one base distant.

The rearranged segments are TRBV4-2 and TRBJ1-5; the D gene identity is not certain. The source is a man aged 18-30 years with Graves' hyperthyroidism. Specimen: blood. The DNA sequence reads TGTGCCAGCAGCCAAGAACCCGACATGATTAGCAATCAGCCCCAGCATTTT. This sequence encodes CASSQEPDMISNQPQHF.